This T cell receptor beta chain was recovered during a study of preoperative IRX-2 immunotherapy in early breast cancer. The data were produced by immunoSEQ multiplex PCR, yet TCRdb's version contains in-frame clones alone and is incomplete. This table has approximately 30,000 clones, more than 90% appearing once. V was pared by 2 bases and J by 6 bases, with 17 bases between. The CDR3 spans 16 residues. CDR1 LNHDA and CDR2 SQIVND come from the germline V gene (reference sequence). Noted treatment: preoperative locoregional IRX-2 cytokine immunotherapy. Preoperative locoregional IRX-2 cytokine immunotherapy was tested in the phase Ib source study.

The chain employs TRBV19 and TRBJ1-5; the D gene is possibly TRBD1 (5 bases). This specimen was collected from a patient treated with IRX-2 immunotherapy. The clonotype originates from a human donor with breast cancer. The CDR3: CASSIRAQGSGQPQHF. DNA for the CDR3: TGTGCCAGTAGTATACGGGCGCAGGGCTCAGGTCAGCCCCAGCATTTT.